This T cell receptor (beta chain) was identified in a study of T cells in Graves' hyperthyroidism and ophthalmopathy. The CDR3 is 15 residues long. V was shortened by 2 bases and J by 4 bases, with 14 bases between the two germline ends. Germline lookup yields CDR1 SGHAT and CDR2 FQNNGV. Amplified TCR beta CDR3 regions derived from RNA transcripts. The study used the HTBI primer set for a first-round RT-PCR of the TCR CDR3. MiXCR, applied by TCRdb to the multiplex PCR reads, yields one record per CDR3 protein. The data contain around 620,000 distinct CDR3 sequences, about 16% of them singletons. Many counts were recorded for this clonotype.

Sequences were obtained from blood. The TCR sequence derives from a woman under 40 with Graves' hyperthyroidism. The chain is built from TRBV11-2 and TRBJ2-5; either TRBD1 or TRBD2 may fit D (5 bases each). This CDR3 reads CASSLREGTGETQYF. Here the CDR3 DNA reads TGTGCCAGCAGCTTAAGAGAGGGGACGGGAGAGACCCAGTACTTC.